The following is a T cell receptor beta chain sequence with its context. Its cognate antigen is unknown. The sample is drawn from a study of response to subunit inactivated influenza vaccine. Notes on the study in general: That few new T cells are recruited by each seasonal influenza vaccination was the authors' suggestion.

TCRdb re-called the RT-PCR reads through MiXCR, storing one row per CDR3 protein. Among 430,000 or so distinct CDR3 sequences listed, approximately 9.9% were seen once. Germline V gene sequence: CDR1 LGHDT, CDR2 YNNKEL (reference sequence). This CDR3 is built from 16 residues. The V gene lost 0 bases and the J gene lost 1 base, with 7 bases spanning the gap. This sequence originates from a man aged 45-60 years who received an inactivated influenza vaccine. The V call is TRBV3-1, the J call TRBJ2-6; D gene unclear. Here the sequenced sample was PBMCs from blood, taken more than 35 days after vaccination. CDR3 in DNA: TGTGCCAGCAGCCAAGAACCCCTTTCTGGGGCCAACGTCCTGACTTTC. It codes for CASSQEPLSGANVLTF.